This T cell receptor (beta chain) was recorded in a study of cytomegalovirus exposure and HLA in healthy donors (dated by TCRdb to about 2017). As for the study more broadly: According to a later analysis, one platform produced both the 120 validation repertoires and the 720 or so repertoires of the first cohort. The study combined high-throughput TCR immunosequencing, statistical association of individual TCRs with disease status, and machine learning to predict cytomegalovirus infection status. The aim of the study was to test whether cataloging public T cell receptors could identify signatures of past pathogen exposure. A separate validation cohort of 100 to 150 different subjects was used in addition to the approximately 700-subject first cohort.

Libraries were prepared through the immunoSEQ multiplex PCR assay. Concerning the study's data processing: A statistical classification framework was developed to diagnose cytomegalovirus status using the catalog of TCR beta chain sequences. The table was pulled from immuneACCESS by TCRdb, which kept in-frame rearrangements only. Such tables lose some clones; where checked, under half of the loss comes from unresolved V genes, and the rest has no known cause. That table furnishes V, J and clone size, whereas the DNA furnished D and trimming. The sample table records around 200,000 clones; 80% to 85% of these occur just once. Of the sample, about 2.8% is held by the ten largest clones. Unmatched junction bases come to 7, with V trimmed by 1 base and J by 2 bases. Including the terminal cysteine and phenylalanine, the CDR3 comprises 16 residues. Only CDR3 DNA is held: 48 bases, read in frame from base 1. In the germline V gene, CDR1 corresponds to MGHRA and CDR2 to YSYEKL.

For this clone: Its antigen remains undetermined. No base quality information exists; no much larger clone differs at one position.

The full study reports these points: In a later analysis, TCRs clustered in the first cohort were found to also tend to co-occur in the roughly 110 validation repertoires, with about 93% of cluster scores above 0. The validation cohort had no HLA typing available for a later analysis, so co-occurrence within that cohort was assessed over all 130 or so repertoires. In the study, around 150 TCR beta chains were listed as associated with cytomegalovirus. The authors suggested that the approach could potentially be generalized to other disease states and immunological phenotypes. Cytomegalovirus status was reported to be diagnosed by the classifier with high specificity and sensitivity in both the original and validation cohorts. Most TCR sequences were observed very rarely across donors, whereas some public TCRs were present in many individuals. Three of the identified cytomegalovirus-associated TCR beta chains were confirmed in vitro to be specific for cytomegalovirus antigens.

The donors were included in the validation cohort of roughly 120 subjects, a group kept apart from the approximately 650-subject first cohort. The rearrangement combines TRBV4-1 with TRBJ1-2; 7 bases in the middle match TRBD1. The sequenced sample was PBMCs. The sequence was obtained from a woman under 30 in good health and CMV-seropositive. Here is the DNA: TGCGCCAGCAGCCAAGGTATGCGGGACAGCAACTATGGCTACACCTTC. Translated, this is CASSQGMRDSNYGYTF.